This paragraph covers one T cell receptor beta chain sequence. Its antigen is not identified. This sample is drawn from a study of shared clonotypes between healthy human individuals. Study context: The composition of the donors was a couple of women and a few men aged 18 to 49.

General study results and limits: Naive subsets, compared against memory subsets, generally had larger estimated richness values.

Repertoires were generated with immunoSEQ multiplex PCR, while TCRdb's copy carries only in-frame clones and drops some. The sample yields more than 2,000,000 clones, approximately 95% seen once. A CD45RA-negative memory subset and a CD45RA+ naive subset were separated from the CD4+ cells. The origin of this receptor is a man younger than 35 in good health. Some clones in this sample may be carry-over from other donors' samples. Sequenced input: naive CD4+ T cells from PBMCs. As for subset: CD45RA+ positively selected.

CDR3 sequence reads: CASSGSGANVLTF. In DNA form, the CDR3 reads TGTGCCAGCAGTGGCTCTGGGGCCAACGTCCTGACTTTC. This chain joins TRBV7-3 and TRBJ2-6; no reliable D call. Trimming removed 6 bases at V and 0 bases at J, with 3 bases between. Germline lookup yields CDR1 SGHTA and CDR2 FQGTGA. The CDR3 has 13 residues.